The TCR beta chain under discussion was sequenced for a study of human T cells and chemical hapten exposure. Trimming pared 6 bases from V and 8 bases from J, leaving 13 bases between. This CDR3 has 12 residues. Germline V gene lookup returns CDR1 MDHEN and CDR2 SYDVKM. Regarding the study as a whole: The immune response of these alopecia patients might not match healthy individuals'. Expanded TCRs grouped into significantly more large CDR3 similarity clusters than controls produced.

TCRdb redid the calling of the RACE reads with MiXCR, one entry per CDR3 protein. The sample has 80,000 or so distinct CDR3 sequences, about 11% seen once. As to time point: patch test 1, 2 weeks after DPC sensitization. Treatment indicated: therapeutic diphenylcyclopropenone sensitization with weekly scalp DPC. The template was total RNA from unfractionated whole blood. Comments on this clonotype: Antigen: not known.

The sequencing here drew on whole blood, taken in connection with sensitization to the hapten diphenylcyclopropenone (DPC). This receptor was obtained from a woman in her forties or fifties with alopecia areata. Some clones in this sample may be carry-over from other donors' samples. The chain has TRBV28 and TRBJ1-2; D gene uncertain. CDR3: CASSFSGNGYTF. The CDR3 DNA is TGTGCCAGCAGCTTTAGTGGAAACGGCTACACCTTC.